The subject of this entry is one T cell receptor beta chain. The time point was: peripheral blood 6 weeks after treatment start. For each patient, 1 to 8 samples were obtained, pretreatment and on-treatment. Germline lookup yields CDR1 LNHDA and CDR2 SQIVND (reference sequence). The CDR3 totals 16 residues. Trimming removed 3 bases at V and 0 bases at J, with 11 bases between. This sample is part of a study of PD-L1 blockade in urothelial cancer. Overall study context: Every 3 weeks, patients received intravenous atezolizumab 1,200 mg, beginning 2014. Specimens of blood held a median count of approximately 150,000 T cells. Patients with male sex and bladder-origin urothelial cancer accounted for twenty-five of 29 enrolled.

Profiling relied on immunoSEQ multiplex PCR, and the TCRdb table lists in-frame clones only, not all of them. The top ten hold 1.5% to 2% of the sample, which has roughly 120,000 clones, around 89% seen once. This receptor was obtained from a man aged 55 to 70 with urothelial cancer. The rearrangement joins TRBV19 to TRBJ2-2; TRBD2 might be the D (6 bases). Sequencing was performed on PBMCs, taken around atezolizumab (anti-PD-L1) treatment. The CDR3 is CASSMLAGTNTGELFF. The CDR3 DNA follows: TGTGCCAGTAGTATGTTGGCGGGAACGAACACCGGGGAGCTGTTTTTT.